Listed below are T cell receptor beta chains from one sample, sequenced in a study of tumor and adjacent non-tumor tissue in lung cancer. A single record per CDR3 protein comes from TCRdb applying MiXCR to the multiplex PCR reads. Among 40,000 to 55,000 distinct CDR3 sequences listed, 74% were seen once. Sequencing was carried out using distant non-tumor lung tissue. These TCRs come from an older woman with non-small cell lung cancer. Both conserved end residues are part of each CDR3. D genes are given only for firm matches. Clone size is given for some rows only: seen once, a few or many times, or a class if the clone is expanded.

V	size	length	D	J	DNA	CDR3
TRBV6-1	NA	19	NA	TRBJ2-6	TGTGCCAGCAGTGGCTCGGACAGTGCCGTATTCTCTGGGGCCAACGTCCTGACTTTC	CASSGSDSAVFSGANVLTF
TRBV10-3	few	16	TRBD2	TRBJ2-1	TGTGCCATCAGTGAGTCCCTAACTAGCGGTGAAAATGAGCAGTTCTTC	CAISESLTSGENEQFF
TRBV11-2	NA	16	NA	TRBJ2-2	TGTGTCAGCAGCCTAGTATTGGTGGCGCACACCGGGGAGCTGTTTTTT	CVSSLVLVAHTGELFF
TRBV6-1	NA	14	NA	TRBJ1-2	TGTGCCAGCACCGTGGGGGGCACCGACTATGGCTACACCTTC	CASTVGGTDYGYTF
TRBV11-2	NA	11	NA	TRBJ2-3	TGTGCCAGCAGTCCTACCCCTACACAGTATTTT	CASSPTPTQYF
TRBV7-2	NA	15	NA	TRBJ2-7	TGTGCCAGCAGCTCCCAGGGAGTAGAGACCTACGAGCAGTACTTC	CASSSQGVETYEQYF
TRBV7-2	NA	15	NA	TRBJ2-6	TGTACCAGCAGCTTAACCATCACTGGGGCCAACGTCCTGACTTTC	CTSSLTITGANVLTF
TRBV4-3	NA	17	NA	TRBJ2-2	TGCACTAGCAGCCCCTCCTCAAGCGAGGCGAACACCGGGGAGCTGTTTTTT	CTSSPSSSEANTGELFF
TRBV6-2/TRBV6-3	NA	12	NA	TRBJ1-1	TGTGCTGGCAGTTACTTTGGGGCTGAAGCTTTCTTT	CAGSYFGAEAFF
TRBV6-2/TRBV6-3	NA	13	NA	TRBJ2-4	TGTGCCATGAGTTACGATGTTCAAAACATTCAGTACTTC	CAMSYDVQNIQYF
TRBV4-1	NA	14	TRBD1	TRBJ2-7	TGCGCCAACAGCCCAGGACAGGGGAACTACGAGCAGTGCTTC	CANSPGQGNYEQCF
TRBV20-1	few	14	NA	TRBJ2-5	TGCAGTGCCCGACCCTCGGGGAAAGGAGAGACCCAGTACTTC	CSARPSGKGETQYF
TRBV20-1	many	16	NA	TRBJ1-5	TGCAGTGCTAGTGGAGGGACGGGGGACGGCAATCAGCCCCAGCATTTT	CSASGGTGDGNQPQHF
TRBV11-2	NA	15	NA	TRBJ2-5	TGCGCCAGCAGCTCGACAGGGACAAGGGGCGGGACCCAATACTTC	CASSSTGTRGGTQYF
TRBV5-1	NA	17	NA	TRBJ2-3	TGCGCCAGCAGCTTGGGACTGGGCGGGAGAGGGACAGATACGCAGTTTTTT	CASSLGLGGRGTDTQFF
TRBV19	many	18	TRBD1	TRBJ2-1	TGTGCCAGTAGAAGGGACAGGGGGACTCGAGACCTCTACAATGAGCAGTTCTTC	CASRRDRGTRDLYNEQFF
TRBV12-3/TRBV12-4	NA	16	NA	TRBJ1-2	TGTGCCAGCAGTGTCCGGGATAGGGGTGGTTCCCACGGCCACACCTTC	CASSVRDRGGSHGHTF
TRBV6-2/TRBV6-3	NA	17	NA	TRBJ2-2	TGTGCCATCAGTTACACCCAACTGAGGGCCAACACCGGGGAGCTGCTTTTT	CAISYTQLRANTGELLF
TRBV6-6	NA	15	NA	TRBJ1-2	TGTGCCAGCAGCCCCAGGCTGGGAAACTCCTATGGCTACACCTTC	CASSPRLGNSYGYTF
TRBV28	many	14	NA	TRBJ2-5	TGTGCCAGCAGTTTACCAGGAAATCAAGAGACCCAGTACTTC	CASSLPGNQETQYF
TRBV6-2/TRBV6-3	NA	16	TRBD2	TRBJ2-1	TGTGCCACTAGTTATACAGCGGGAGGTCCCGGGAATGAGCAGTTCTTC	CATSYTAGGPGNEQFF
TRBV4-3	few	15	TRBD2	TRBJ2-3	TGCGCCAGCAGCCAAGGGACTAGCGGGGCAGATGCGCTTTATTTT	CASSQGTSGADALYF
TRBV14	NA	15	NA	TRBJ2-3	TGTGCCAGCGGCCTCTTCAGGGTAGGCAAAGATACGCAGTATTTT	CASGLFRVGKDTQYF
TRBV4-3	NA	19	NA	TRBJ2-7	TGTGCCAACAGCCAAGCCGTTACGCCGGGACCGCAGAGCTCCTACGAGCAGTACTTC	CANSQAVTPGPQSSYEQYF
TRBV4-3	NA	15	TRBD2	TRBJ2-3	TGCGCCAGCAACCAAGTGCGGGGGGTCACAGATATGCAGTATTTT	CASNQVRGVTDMQYF
TRBV11-2	NA	17	TRBD1	TRBJ1-4	TGTGCCAGCAGCTTAGAGGGACAGGTGGCCCGTGATGAAAAACTGTTTTTT	CASSLEGQVARDEKLFF
TRBV29-1	NA	15	NA	TRBJ2-1	TGCAGCATTGTTGAGGGTAGGTCTCCATACAATGAGCAGTTCTTC	CSIVEGRSPYNEQFF
TRBV28	NA	14	NA	TRBJ1-2	TGTGCCAGCGCCAGAGAGGGACTCAGCTATGGCTACACCTTC	CASAREGLSYGYTF
TRBV11-2	NA	16	TRBD1	TRBJ1-1	TGTGCCAGTAGATCCGGGGACAGGGGCACGAACACTAAAGCTTTCTTT	CASRSGDRGTNTKAFF
TRBV11-3	NA	15	NA	TRBJ2-3	TGTGCCAGTAGCCCCAGTGGGGGTCTAGGAGATACGCAGTATTTT	CASSPSGGLGDTQYF
TRBV4-3	NA	15	TRBD2	TRBJ2-2	TGCGCCGGCGGCCAAGATGCAGCGGGAGTCGGGGAGCTGTTTTTT	CAGGQDAAGVGELFF
TRBV6-5	few	15	NA	TRBJ2-1	TGTGCCAACAGCCCCCAGCGGAGCTCCTACAATGAGCAGTTCTTC	CANSPQRSSYNEQFF
TRBV29-1	NA	12	NA	TRBJ2-2	TGCAACGTAGTATCGGGTGGCGGGGAGCTGTTTTTT	CNVVSGGGELFF
TRBV11-2	medium-sized	18	TRBD2	TRBJ2-3	TGTGCCAGCAGCTTAGGGACTAGCGGGGGAGTTTTCACAGATACGCAGTATTTT	CASSLGTSGGVFTDTQYF
TRBV7-9	NA	15	NA	TRBJ2-3	TGTGCCAGCAGCTTTTGGGGAAGCGACACAGATATGCAGTATTTT	CASSFWGSDTDMQYF
TRBV6-2/TRBV6-3	many	18	NA	TRBJ2-1	TGTGCCAGCAGTTACCTGCTCAGCCAAGGGCAGGGAATAGATGAGCAGTTCTTC	CASSYLLSQGQGIDEQFF
TRBV6-5	NA	11	NA	TRBJ2-3	TGTGCCAGCAGGATGGGGGGTACGCAGTATTTT	CASRMGGTQYF
TRBV6-4	many	14	NA	TRBJ1-5	TGTGCCAGCAGCCCCTTCTATAGCAATCAGCCCCAGCATTTT	CASSPFYSNQPQHF
TRBV11-1	NA	16	NA	TRBJ2-2	TGTGCCAGCAGCTTAGTATTGACGGCGCACATCGGGGTGCTGTTTTTT	CASSLVLTAHIGVLFF
TRBV11-2	NA	17	NA	TRBJ2-2	TGTGCCAACAGCTCCCCTCAGGGGGGGCGGAACACCGGGGAGCTGTTTTTT	CANSSPQGGRNTGELFF
TRBV5-5	NA	16	NA	TRBJ2-6	TGTGCCAGCAGCCTAGGGGGGTTAAGTGGGGCCAACGTTCCGACTTTC	CASSLGGLSGANVPTF
TRBV4-1	many	15	TRBD1	TRBJ2-2	TGCGCCAGCAGCCAAGATGACAGGGGAACCGGGGAGCTGTTTTTT	CASSQDDRGTGELFF
TRBV29-1	NA	16	TRBD1	TRBJ2-6	TGCAGTGTGGATAACACAGGGGGCGCTGGGGCCAACGTCCTGACTTTC	CSVDNTGGAGANVLTF
TRBV20-1	NA	13	TRBD2	TRBJ2-7	TGCAGTGCTAGCCTGGGACTACCATACGAGCAGTACTTC	CSASLGLPYEQYF
TRBV7-3	few	13	NA	TRBJ2-3	TGTGCCAGCAGCTTAAGATTCGCAGATACGCAGTATTTT	CASSLRFADTQYF
TRBV12-3/TRBV12-4	NA	14	NA	TRBJ1-2	TGTGCCAGCAGCACAAGGGTGTCCTTCTACGGCTACACCTTC	CASSTRVSFYGYTF
TRBV12-3/TRBV12-4	NA	15	TRBD1	TRBJ2-7	TGTGCCAGCAGTCGTACAGGGGGCCAAGACTACGAGCAGTACTTC	CASSRTGGQDYEQYF
TRBV12-3/TRBV12-4	NA	16	NA	TRBJ2-3	TGTGCCAATAGTTCAACCGGGACGGGGGCGACAGATACGCAGTATTTT	CANSSTGTGATDTQYF